The TCR beta chain described here comes from a study of identical twins listed by TCRdb under 2016. Looking at the study overall: The study deep-sequenced TCR alpha and beta repertoires from monozygotic twins, unrelated adults of various ages and cord blood to test whether fetal clonotypes persist. To rule out contamination, the twin experiments were replicated at different times with different library preparation protocols. Here is what the overall study found, with its caveats: Compared with coincidental sharing between unrelated individuals, out-of-frame TCR alpha sequences shared between twins showed an excess of sequences with low generation probability. In monozygotic twins, recombination models systematically underestimated out-of-frame TCR alpha sharing, but the models matched the sharing seen between unrelated individuals. In beta out-of-frame sequences, excess twin sharing was weaker, because having fewer shared sequences lowered the signal-to-noise ratio. Abundant cord blood beta clonotypes had fewer insertions, young adult naive repertoires showed a similar but weaker trend, and memory repertoires showed no such trend. Invariant T cells such as MAIT and iNKT could partly confound zero-insertion analyses, though diverse VJ usage argued against this for most clonotypes. Because the same donors could not be followed over many years, conclusions were based on cross-sectional statistical analysis.

The library was obtained by 5' RACE. TCRdb names Illumina HiSeq 2000 as the instrument used. Template switching added a universal primer binding site, and the final cDNA carried a unique molecular identifier that allowed TCR cDNA molecules to be counted accurately. First-strand cDNA for TCR alpha and beta chains was synthesized from specific primers in the conserved constant-segment region. To control for contamination, every cDNA library carried two barcodes: a SMART-Mk sample barcode plus Illumina barcodes. TruSeq adapter sequences along with Illumina sample barcodes were introduced in two successive PCR steps. Sequencing of the TCR alpha and beta cDNA libraries was done on the Illumina HiSeq platform using custom primers. In the original analysis: Unique molecular identifiers were extracted from raw reads with MiGEC, and CDR3 positions were determined with MiXCR. Recombination models were inferred per individual with the repgenHMM and IGoR tools using an EM algorithm. The analysis of shared clonotypes was done with the tcR package in R, with sharing normalized by the product of cloneset sizes. To study raw recombination without the effects of thymic and clonal selection, out-of-frame nonproductive sequences were analyzed. The public reads were run again by TCRdb, first through fastp at Q25 and then through MiXCR, and only productive beta chains were kept. Every CDR3 protein is listed once, alongside the most common genes and DNA of its rows. TCRdb, not the original authors, processed these V and J calls. Recorded for this sample are under 900,000 distinct CDR3 sequences; about 12% of them occurred a single time. The ten biggest clones cover 1.5% to 2% of the sample.

About this clonotype itself: The antigen it recognizes is unknown. There are no base qualities to consult, and no much larger clone falls within one base.

Only healthy Caucasian donors were included. The twin cohort comprised three pairs of female monozygotic twins, all aged about 18 to 29 years. Peripheral blood mononuclear cells were used as the source from which RNA for TCR libraries was isolated. The germline ends are 14 bases apart after V is trimmed by 5 bases and J by 6 bases. CDR3 length: 14 amino acids, cysteine to phenylalanine. Of the read, only the CDR3 DNA is kept; its 42 bases are in frame from base 1. These data were also filed under a second study, of yellow fever vaccine responses in identical twins. That second report states: The T cell response to vaccination in identical twins was reported by the authors to appear partly convergent and partly personalized. Focusing on identical twins, the study followed the T cell clones that responded to the vaccine, and did so with precision.

This clonotype originated in a young woman in good health. The chain couples TRBV12-3 or TRBV12-4 to TRBJ2-1; TRBD2 is perhaps the D gene, given 7 matching bases. The sample taken for sequencing was PBMCs. The CDR3 region: CASSNGGPGNEQFF. The nucleotide sequence is TGTGCCAGCAGTAACGGGGGGCCTGGCAATGAGCAGTTCTTC.